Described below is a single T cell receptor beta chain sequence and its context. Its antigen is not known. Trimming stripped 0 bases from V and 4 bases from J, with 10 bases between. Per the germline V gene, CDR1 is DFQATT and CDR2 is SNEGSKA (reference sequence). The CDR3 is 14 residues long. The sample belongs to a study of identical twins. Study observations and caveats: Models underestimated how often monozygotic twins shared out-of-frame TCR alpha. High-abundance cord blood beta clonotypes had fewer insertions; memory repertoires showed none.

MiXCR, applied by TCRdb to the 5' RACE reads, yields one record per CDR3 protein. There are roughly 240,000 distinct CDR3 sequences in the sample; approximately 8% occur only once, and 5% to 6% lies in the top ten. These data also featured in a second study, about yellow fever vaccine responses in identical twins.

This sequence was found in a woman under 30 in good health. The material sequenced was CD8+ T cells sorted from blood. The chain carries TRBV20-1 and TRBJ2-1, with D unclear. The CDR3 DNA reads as TGCAGTGCTAGAGATAATCGGGTTTACAATGAGCAGTTCTTC. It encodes CSARDNRVYNEQFF.